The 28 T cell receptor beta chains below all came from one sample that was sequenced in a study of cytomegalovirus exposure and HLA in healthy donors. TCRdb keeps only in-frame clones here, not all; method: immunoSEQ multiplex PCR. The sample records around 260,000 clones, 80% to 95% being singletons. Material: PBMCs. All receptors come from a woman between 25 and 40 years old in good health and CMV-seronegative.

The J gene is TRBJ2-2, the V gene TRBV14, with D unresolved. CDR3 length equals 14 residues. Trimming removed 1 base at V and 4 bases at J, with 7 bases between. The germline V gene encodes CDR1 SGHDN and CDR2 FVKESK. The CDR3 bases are TGTGCCAGCAGCCAAGTGTCCCGCACCGGGGAGCTGTTTTTT. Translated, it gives CASSQVSRTGELFF.

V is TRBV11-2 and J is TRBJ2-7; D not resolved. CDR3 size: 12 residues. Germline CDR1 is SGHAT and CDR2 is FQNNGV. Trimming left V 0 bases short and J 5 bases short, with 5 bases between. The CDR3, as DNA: TGTGCCAGCAGCTTAGACCCGAACGAGCAGTACTTC. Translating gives CASSLDPNEQYF.

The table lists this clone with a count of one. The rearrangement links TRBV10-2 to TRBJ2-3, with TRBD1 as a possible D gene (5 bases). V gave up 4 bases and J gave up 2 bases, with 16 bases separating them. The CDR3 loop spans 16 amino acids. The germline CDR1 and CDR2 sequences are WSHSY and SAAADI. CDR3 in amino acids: CASSVTRSGYTDTQYF. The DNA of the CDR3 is TGCGCCAGCAGTGTTACCCGATCAGGGTACACAGATACGCAGTATTTT.

The CDR3: CATSRDTFGSGNTIYF. The CDR3 DNA follows: TGTGCCACCAGCAGAGATACCTTTGGCTCTGGAAACACCATATATTTT. The chain couples TRBV15 to TRBJ1-3; no reliable D call. Trimming removed 0 bases from V and 0 bases from J, with 9 bases in between. CDR3 length: 16 residues. The germline CDR1 and CDR2 sequences are LNHNV and YYDKDF (reference sequence).

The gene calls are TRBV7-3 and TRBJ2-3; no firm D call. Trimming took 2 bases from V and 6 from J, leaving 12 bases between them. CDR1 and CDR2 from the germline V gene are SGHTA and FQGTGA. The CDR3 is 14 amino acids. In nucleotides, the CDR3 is TGTGCCAGCAGCTTAGTTGGAACATTGGATACGCAGTATTTT. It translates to CASSLVGTLDTQYF.

The CDR3 loop is CAWSVAGAYEQYF. CDR3 bases: TGTGCCTGGAGTGTCGCCGGGGCCTACGAGCAGTACTTC. This sequence joins TRBV30 and TRBJ2-7, with a weak D call TRBD2 (5 bases). Per the germline V gene, CDR1 is GTSNPN and CDR2 is SVGIG (reference sequence). The CDR3 is 13 residues long. The V end lost 0 bases, the J end lost 2 bases, and 8 bases lay between the germline ends.

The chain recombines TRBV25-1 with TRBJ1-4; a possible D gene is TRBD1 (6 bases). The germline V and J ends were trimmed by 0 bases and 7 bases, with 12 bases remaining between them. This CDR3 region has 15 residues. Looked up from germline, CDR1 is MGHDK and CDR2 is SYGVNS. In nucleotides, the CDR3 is TGTGCCAGCAGTGAATATACAGGGCTGGGTGAAAAACTGTTTTTT. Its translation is CASSEYTGLGEKLFF.

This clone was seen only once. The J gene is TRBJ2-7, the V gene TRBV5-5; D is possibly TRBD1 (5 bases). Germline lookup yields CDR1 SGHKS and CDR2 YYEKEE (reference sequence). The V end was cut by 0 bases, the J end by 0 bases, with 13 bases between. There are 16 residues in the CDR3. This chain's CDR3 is CASSLARTLISYEQYF. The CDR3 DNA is TGTGCCAGCAGCTTGGCCCGGACACTTATCTCCTACGAGCAGTACTTC.

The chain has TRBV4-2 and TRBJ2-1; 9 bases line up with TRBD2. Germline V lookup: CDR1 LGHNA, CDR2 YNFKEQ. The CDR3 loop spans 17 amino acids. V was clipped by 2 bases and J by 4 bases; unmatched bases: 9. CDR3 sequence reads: CASSQTSGPTSYNEQFF. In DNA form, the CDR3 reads TGTGCCAGCAGCCAAACTAGCGGGCCGACCTCTTACAATGAGCAGTTCTTC.

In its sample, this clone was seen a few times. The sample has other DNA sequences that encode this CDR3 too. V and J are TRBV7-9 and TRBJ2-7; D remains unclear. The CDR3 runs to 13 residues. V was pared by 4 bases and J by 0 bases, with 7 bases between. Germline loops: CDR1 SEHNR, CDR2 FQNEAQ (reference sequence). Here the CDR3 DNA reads TGTGCCAGCAGCTCGACGGACTCCTACGAGCAGTACTTC. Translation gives CASSSTDSYEQYF.

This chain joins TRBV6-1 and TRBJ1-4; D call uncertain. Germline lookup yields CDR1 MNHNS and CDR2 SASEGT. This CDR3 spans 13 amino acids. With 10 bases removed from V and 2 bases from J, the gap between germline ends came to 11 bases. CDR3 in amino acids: CATEYTTNEKLFF. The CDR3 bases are TGTGCCACCGAGTACACTACTAATGAAAAACTGTTTTTT.

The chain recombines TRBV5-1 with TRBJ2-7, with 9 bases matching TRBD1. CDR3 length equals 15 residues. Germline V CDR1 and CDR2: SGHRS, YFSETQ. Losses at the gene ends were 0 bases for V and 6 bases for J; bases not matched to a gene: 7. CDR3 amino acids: CASSLVGQGNGEQYF. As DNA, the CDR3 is TGCGCCAGCAGCTTGGTGGGACAGGGTAACGGCGAGCAGTACTTC. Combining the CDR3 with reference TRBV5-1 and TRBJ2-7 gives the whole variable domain KAGVTQTPRYLIKTRGQQVTLSCSPISGHRSVSWYQQTPGQGLQFLFEYFSETQRNKGNFPGRFSGRQFSNSRSEMNVSTLELGDSALYLCASSLVGQGNGEQYFGPGTRLTVT.

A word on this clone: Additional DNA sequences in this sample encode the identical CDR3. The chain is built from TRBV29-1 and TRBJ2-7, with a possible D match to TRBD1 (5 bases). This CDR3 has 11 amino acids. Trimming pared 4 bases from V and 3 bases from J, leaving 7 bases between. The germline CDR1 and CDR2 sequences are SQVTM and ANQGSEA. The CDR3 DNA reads TGCAGCGTTGGGGGCGGCTACGAGCAGTACTTC. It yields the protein CSVGGGYEQYF.

For the CDR3, the DNA is TGTGCCAGCCAAGGTTCCGGGACACTCCATTACGAGCAGTACTTC. Its protein product is CASQGSGTLHYEQYF. The J gene is TRBJ2-7, the V gene TRBV28; D might be TRBD1 (6 bases). Trimming cost V 8 bases and J 4 bases, with 21 bases left between them. The germline CDR1 and CDR2 sequences are MDHEN and SYDVKM. The CDR3 length is 15 residues.

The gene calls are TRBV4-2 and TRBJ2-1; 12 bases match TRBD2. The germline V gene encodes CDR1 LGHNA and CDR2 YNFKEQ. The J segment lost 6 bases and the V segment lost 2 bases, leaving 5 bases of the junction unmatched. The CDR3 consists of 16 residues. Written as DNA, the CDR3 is TGTGCCAGCAGCCAATCCGAGACTAGCGGGAGCAATGAGCAGTTCTTC. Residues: CASSQSETSGSNEQFF.

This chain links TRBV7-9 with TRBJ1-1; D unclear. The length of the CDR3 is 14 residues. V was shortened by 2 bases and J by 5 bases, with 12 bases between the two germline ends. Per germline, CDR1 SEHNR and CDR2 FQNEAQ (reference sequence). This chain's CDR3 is CASSLRGLGTEAFF. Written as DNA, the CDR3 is TGTGCCAGCAGCTTAAGAGGGCTAGGGACTGAAGCTTTCTTT.

The CDR3 loop reads CASSRTSENIQYF. The CDR3 DNA reads as TGTGCCAGCAGCAGGACATCGGAAAACATTCAGTACTTC. J is TRBJ2-4 and V is TRBV6-5, with D possibly being TRBD1 (5 bases). The CDR3 runs 13 residues. Deletions cut 6 bases from V and 5 bases from J, with 11 bases between. Per the germline V gene, CDR1 is MNHEY and CDR2 is SVGAGI.

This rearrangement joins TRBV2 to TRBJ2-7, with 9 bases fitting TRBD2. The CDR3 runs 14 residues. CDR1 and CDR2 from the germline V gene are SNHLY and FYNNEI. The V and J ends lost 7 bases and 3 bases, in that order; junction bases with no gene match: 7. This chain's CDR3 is CASMLSSGNYEQYF. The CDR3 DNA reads TGTGCCAGCATGTTGTCTAGCGGGAACTACGAGCAGTACTTC.

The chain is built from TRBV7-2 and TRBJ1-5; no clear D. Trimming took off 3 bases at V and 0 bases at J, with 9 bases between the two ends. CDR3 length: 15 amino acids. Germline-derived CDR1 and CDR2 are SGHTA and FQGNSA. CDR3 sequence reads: CASSLNTYSNQPQHF. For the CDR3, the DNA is TGTGCCAGCAGCTTGAATACTTATAGCAATCAGCCCCAGCATTTT.

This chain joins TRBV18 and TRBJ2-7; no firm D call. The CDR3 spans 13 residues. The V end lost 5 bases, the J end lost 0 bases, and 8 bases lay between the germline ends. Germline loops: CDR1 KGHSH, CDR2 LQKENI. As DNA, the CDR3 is TGTGCCAGCTCAATGCCGAGCTCCTACGAGCAGTACTTC. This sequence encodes CASSMPSSYEQYF. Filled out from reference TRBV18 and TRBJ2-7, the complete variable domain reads NAGVMQNPRHLVRRRGQEARLRCSPMKGHSHVYWYRQLPEEGLKFMVYLQKENIIDESGMPKERFSAEFPKEGPSILRIQQVVRGDSAAYFCASSMPSSYEQYFGPGTRLTVT.

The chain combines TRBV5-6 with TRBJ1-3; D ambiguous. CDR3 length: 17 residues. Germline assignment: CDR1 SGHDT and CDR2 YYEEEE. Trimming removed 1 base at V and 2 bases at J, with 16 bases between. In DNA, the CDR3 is TGTGCCAGCAGCTTGTGGGGTAGGATTGTGACTGGAAACACCATATATTTT. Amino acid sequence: CASSLWGRIVTGNTIYF.

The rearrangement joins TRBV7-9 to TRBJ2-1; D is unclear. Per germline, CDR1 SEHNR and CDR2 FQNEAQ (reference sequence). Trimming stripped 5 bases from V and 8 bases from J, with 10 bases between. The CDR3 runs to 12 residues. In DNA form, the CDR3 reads TGTGCCAGCAGCAACGTGGGATATGAGCAGTTCTTC. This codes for CASSNVGYEQFF.

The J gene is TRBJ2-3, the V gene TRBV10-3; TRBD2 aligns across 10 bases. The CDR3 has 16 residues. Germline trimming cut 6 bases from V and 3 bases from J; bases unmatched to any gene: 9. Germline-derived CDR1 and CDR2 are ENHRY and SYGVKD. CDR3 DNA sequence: TGTGCCATCAGCCGCGTTAGCGGGGGGAGAACAGATACGCAGTATTTT. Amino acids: CAISRVSGGRTDTQYF.

The CDR3 region has the DNA TGTGCCAGCAGCCCAGAGGACAGTTCCACTGAAGCTTTCTTT. It is translated as CASSPEDSSTEAFF. This rearrangement joins TRBV7-9 to TRBJ1-1; a possible D gene is TRBD1 (6 bases). Germline CDR1 reads SEHNR; CDR2 reads FQNEAQ (reference sequence). The V end lost 5 bases, the J end lost 4 bases, and 14 bases lay between the germline ends. The CDR3 loop spans 14 amino acids. The variable domain in full, completed from reference TRBV7-9 and TRBJ1-1, reads DTGVSQNPRHKITKRGQNVTFRCDPISEHNRLYWYRQTLGQGPEFLTYFQNEAQLEKSRLLSDRFSAERPKGSFSTLEIQRTEQGDSAMYLCASSPEDSSTEAFFGQGTRLTVV.

Written as DNA, the CDR3 is TGTGCCAGCAGGGGGAACGCGAACACCGGGGAGCTGTTTTTT. Its protein is CASRGNANTGELFF. The chain couples TRBV6-6 to TRBJ2-2; no firm D call. Per the germline V gene, CDR1 is MNHNY and CDR2 is SVGAGI (reference sequence). Between the trimmed V and J ends, which lost 6 bases and 0 bases, there was a span of 8 bases. CDR3 size: 14 residues.

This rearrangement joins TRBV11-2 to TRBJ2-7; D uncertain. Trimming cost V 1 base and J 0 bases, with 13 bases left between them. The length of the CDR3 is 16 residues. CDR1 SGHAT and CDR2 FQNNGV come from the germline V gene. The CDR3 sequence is CASSLVLAAPSYEQYF. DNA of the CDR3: TGTGCCAGCAGCTTAGTATTGGCGGCACCCTCCTACGAGCAGTACTTC.

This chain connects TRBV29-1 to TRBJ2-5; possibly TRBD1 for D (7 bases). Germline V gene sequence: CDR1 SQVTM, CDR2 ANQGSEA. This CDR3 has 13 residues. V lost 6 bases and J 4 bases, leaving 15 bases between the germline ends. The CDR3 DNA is TGCAGCGTCAGACATCAGGGGGGAGAGACCCAGTACTTC. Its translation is CSVRHQGGETQYF.

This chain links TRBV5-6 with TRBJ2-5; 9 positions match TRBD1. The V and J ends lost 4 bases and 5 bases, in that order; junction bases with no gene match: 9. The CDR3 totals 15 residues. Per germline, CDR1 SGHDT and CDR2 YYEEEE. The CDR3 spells CASSIRDRVSETQYF. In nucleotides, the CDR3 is TGTGCCAGCAGCATCCGGGACAGGGTGTCGGAGACCCAGTACTTC.